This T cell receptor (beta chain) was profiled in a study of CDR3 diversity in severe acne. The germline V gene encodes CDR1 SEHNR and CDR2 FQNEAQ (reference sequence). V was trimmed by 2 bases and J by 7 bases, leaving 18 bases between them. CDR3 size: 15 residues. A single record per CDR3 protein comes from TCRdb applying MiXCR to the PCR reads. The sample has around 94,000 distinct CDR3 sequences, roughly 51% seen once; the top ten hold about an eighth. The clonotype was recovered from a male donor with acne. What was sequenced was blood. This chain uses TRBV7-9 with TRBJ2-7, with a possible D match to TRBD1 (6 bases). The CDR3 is CASSLNRAVLDEQYF. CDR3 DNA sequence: TGTGCCAGCAGCTTAAACAGGGCTGTATTGGATGAGCAGTACTTC. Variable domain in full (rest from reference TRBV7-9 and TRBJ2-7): DTGVSQNPRHKITKRGQNVTFRCDPISEHNRLYWYRQTLGQGPEFLTYFQNEAQLEKSRLLSDRFSAERPKGSFSTLEIQRTEQGDSAMYLCASSLNRAVLDEQYFGPGTRLTVT.